A selection of T cell receptor beta chains follows, all from one sample in a study of shared clonotypes between healthy human individuals. This table comes from immunoSEQ multiplex PCR, and its TCRdb copy is limited to in-frame clones, with some not included. The table records about 600,000 clones, around 97% of them present only once. Sequenced sample: naive CD4+ T cells sorted from blood. These receptors all stem from a woman in her 30s in good health. The CDR3 runs from the conserved cysteine through the conserved F or W. Each record gives: D gene, V gene, CDR3 length, J gene, CDR3 protein. D genes are given only for firm matches.

D: .; V: TRBV5-1; length: 16; J: TRBJ2-1; CDR3: CASSLASFAYNNEQFF
D: .; V: TRBV2; length: 15; J: TRBJ2-1; CDR3: CASKKDTVSYNEQFF
D: TRBD2; V: TRBV7-9; length: 17; J: TRBJ2-2; CDR3: CASNLGGTSGNTGELFF
D: .; V: TRBV28; length: 15; J: TRBJ1-5; CDR3: CASSPGHLTNQPQHF
D: TRBD1; V: TRBV6-5; length: 15; J: TRBJ2-7; CDR3: CASSQGQGVSYEQYF
D: .; V: TRBV5-1; length: 18; J: TRBJ2-6; CDR3: CASSLGPDLGVGANVLTF
D: TRBD1; V: TRBV19; length: 15; J: TRBJ2-1; CDR3: CASSTLTGGGDEQFF
D: .; V: TRBV7-2; length: 14; J: TRBJ2-1; CDR3: CASSLATRDGFQFF
D: TRBD2; V: TRBV5-4; length: 15; J: TRBJ2-1; CDR3: CASSLGLAGEDEQFF
D: .; V: TRBV11-2; length: 13; J: TRBJ2-7; CDR3: CASSLVLGYEQYF
D: .; V: TRBV6-1; length: 13; J: TRBJ2-2; CDR3: CASSDLYTGELFF
D: .; V: TRBV29-1; length: 10; J: TRBJ2-3; CDR3: CSVGDDTQYF
D: .; V: TRBV19; length: 15; J: TRBJ2-6; CDR3: CASTEGNSGANVLTF
D: .; V: TRBV19; length: 15; J: TRBJ1-5; CDR3: CASSTDAGEGQPQHF
D: TRBD2; V: TRBV27; length: 16; J: TRBJ2-7; CDR3: CASSLLLAGGSYEQYF
D: .; V: TRBV28; length: 13; J: TRBJ2-3; CDR3: CASRTLFTDTQYF
D: .; V: TRBV7-2; length: 16; J: TRBJ2-7; CDR3: CASSLAGAGGGYEQYF
D: TRBD2; V: TRBV5-4; length: 16; J: TRBJ2-7; CDR3: CASSQDPGTTIHEQYF
D: TRBD2; V: TRBV5-8; length: 16; J: TRBJ2-3; CDR3: CASSLGGLADTDTQYF
D: TRBD2; V: TRBV19; length: 14; J: TRBJ2-5; CDR3: CASSTLAGQETQYF
D: TRBD1; V: TRBV28; length: 15; J: .; CDR3: CASSQLTGGSYEQYF
D: .; V: TRBV5-1; length: 14; J: TRBJ2-3; CDR3: CASSLAGSTDTQYF
D: .; V: TRBV18; length: 14; J: TRBJ2-5; CDR3: CASSPSGGWETQYF
D: .; V: TRBV28; length: 18; J: TRBJ2-6; CDR3: CASSLIQGALSGANVLTF
D: TRBD1; V: TRBV4-1; length: 16; J: TRBJ2-7; CDR3: CASSRDRDRGLYEQYF
D: .; V: TRBV15; length: 16; J: TRBJ2-3; CDR3: CATSRGRGQGTDTQYF
D: .; V: TRBV2; length: 14; J: TRBJ1-3; CDR3: CASRRQSSGNTIYF
D: TRBD1; V: TRBV6-1; length: 15; J: TRBJ2-7; CDR3: CASRGTGGMAYEQYF
D: .; V: TRBV27; length: 14; J: TRBJ1-1; CDR3: CASSKGRLNTEAFF
D: TRBD1; V: TRBV28; length: 15; J: TRBJ1-2; CDR3: CASTVVGTANYGYTF
D: .; V: TRBV6-5; length: 15; J: TRBJ2-1; CDR3: CASSPQGSAYNEQFF
D: .; V: TRBV5-1; length: 16; J: TRBJ2-2; CDR3: CASSLIGQRNTGELFF
D: TRBD1; V: TRBV7-2; length: 14; J: TRBJ1-2; CDR3: CASSPSGQGVGYTF